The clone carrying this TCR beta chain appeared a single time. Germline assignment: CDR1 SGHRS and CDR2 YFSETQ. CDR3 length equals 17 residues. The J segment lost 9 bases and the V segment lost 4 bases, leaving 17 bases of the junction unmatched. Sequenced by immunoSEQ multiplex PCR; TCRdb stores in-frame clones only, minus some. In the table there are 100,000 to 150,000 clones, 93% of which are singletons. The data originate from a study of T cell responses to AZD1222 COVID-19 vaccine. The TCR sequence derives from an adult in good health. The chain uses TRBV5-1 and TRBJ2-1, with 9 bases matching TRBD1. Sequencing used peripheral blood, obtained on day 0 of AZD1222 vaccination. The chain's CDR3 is CASSTRGQGGQSGEQFF. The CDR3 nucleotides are TGCGCCAGCAGCACTAGGGGACAGGGAGGGCAGTCAGGTGAGCAGTTCTTC.